Each of the 20 T cell receptor beta chains below was sequenced from the same sample in a study of T cell changes during pregnancy in multiple sclerosis. TCRdb's table, derived via immunoSEQ multiplex PCR, lists solely in-frame clones and lacks some. The data contain fewer than 50,000 clones, roughly 94% of them singletons. The sample was CD4+ T cells from peripheral blood mononuclear cells, taken in the third trimester of pregnancy. The receptors originated from a female donor with multiple sclerosis, enrolled in a pregnancy study.

V and J are TRBV7-3 and TRBJ2-1; no firm D call. Trimming pared 5 bases from V and 9 bases from J, leaving 14 bases between. Germline V gives CDR1 SGHTA, CDR2 FQGTGA. The CDR3 is made up of 13 amino acids. In DNA form, the CDR3 reads TGTGCCAGCAGCGTCTCTAGTGTGAGTGAGCAGTTCTTC. This sequence encodes CASSVSSVSEQFF.

The chain combines TRBV5-1 with TRBJ2-2; no clear D gene. V lost 0 bases and J 6 bases, leaving 6 bases between the germline ends. This CDR3 spans 13 amino acids. Looked up from germline, CDR1 is SGHRS and CDR2 is YFSETQ. CDR3 region: CASSLGGAGELFF. The CDR3 DNA is TGCGCCAGCAGCTTGGGAGGCGCCGGGGAGCTGTTTTTT.

This clone was counted once. The chain carries TRBV11-1 and TRBJ2-3; D is unclear. The ends were cut back, 6 bases at V and 3 bases at J, with 10 bases in the middle. This CDR3 is 13 amino acids long. Germline V CDR1 and CDR2: SGHAT, FQDESV (reference sequence). CDR3 nucleotide sequence: TGTGCCAGCAGATTAACTTTGACAGATACGCAGTATTTT. The encoded protein is CASRLTLTDTQYF.

This chain joins TRBV14 and TRBJ1-1; D is unclear. CDR1 and CDR2 (germline): SGHDN, FVKESK. Trimming cost V 1 base and J 4 bases, with 13 bases left between them. The CDR3 is 15 amino acids. DNA for the CDR3: TGTGCCAGCAGCCAAGTTGGTACGGGTCGCACTGAAGCTTTCTTT. Its protein is CASSQVGTGRTEAFF.

V is TRBV10-1 and J is TRBJ2-7; 7 nucleotides align to TRBD1. This CDR3 has 13 amino acids. Per germline, CDR1 WNHNN and CDR2 SYGVQD (reference sequence). Unmatched junction bases numbered 8, after V lost 10 bases and J lost 2 bases. The CDR3 spells CATTGQSPYEQYF. In DNA form, the CDR3 reads TGCGCCACTACGGGACAGAGCCCCTACGAGCAGTACTTC.

The chain employs TRBV28 and TRBJ2-1; 13 nucleotides agree with TRBD2. This CDR3 region has 17 residues. With V trimmed by 6 bases and J by 8 bases, 13 bases remained unmatched. The germline V gene encodes CDR1 MDHEN and CDR2 SYDVKM. DNA for the CDR3: TGTGCCAGCAGCAGAACCTCCGGGACTAGCGGGATTCATGAGCAGTTCTTC. This sequence encodes CASSRTSGTSGIHEQFF.

This chain connects TRBV25-1 to TRBJ1-1; D is unclear. Germline CDR1 is MGHDK and CDR2 is SYGVNS. Trimming left V 3 bases short and J 1 base short, with 6 bases between. The CDR3 has 13 residues. The CDR3 coding sequence is TGTGCCAGCAGTGAGCCAGGGAACACTGAAGCTTTCTTT. Its protein is CASSEPGNTEAFF.

As regards this clone: Within the sample, other DNA sequences also encode this same CDR3. The V and J genes are TRBV2 and TRBJ1-2; 9 bases fit TRBD1. Germline values: CDR1 SNHLY, CDR2 FYNNEI. The CDR3 extends over 14 amino acids. The J segment lost 8 bases and the V segment lost 5 bases, leaving 9 bases of the junction unmatched. The CDR3 DNA follows: TGTGCCAGCAGTAGGGACAGGGTCTCATACGGCTACACCTTC. This encodes CASSRDRVSYGYTF.

The chain uses TRBV6-6 and TRBJ2-7; a possible D gene is TRBD1 (5 bases). Germline CDR1 MNHNY, CDR2 SVGAGI (reference sequence). CDR3 length: 15 residues. V shed 8 bases and J shed 7 bases, with 24 bases lying between them. The CDR3: CASSESGQPTREQYF. CDR3 DNA: TGTGCCAGCTCGGAGTCAGGGCAGCCGACTCGAGAGCAGTACTTC.

The gene calls are TRBV5-1 and TRBJ1-1; no firm D call. This CDR3 is 13 amino acids long. V was clipped by 4 bases and J by 5 bases, with 12 bases between them. CDR1 and CDR2 (germline): SGHRS, YFSETQ. The DNA of the CDR3 is TGCGCCAGCAGCCCCCATCGAGTTACTGAAGCTTTCTTT. It yields the protein CASSPHRVTEAFF.

J is TRBJ1-2 and V is TRBV30; D remains ambiguous. Germline V gene data show CDR1 as GTSNPN and CDR2 as SVGIG (reference sequence). V was pared by 4 bases and J by 4 bases, with 13 bases between. This CDR3 is built from 13 residues. The CDR3, as DNA: TGTGCCTGGACTAGGCCCTCCACCTATGGCTACACCTTC. Encoded protein: CAWTRPSTYGYTF.

V and J are TRBV11-2 and TRBJ2-1, with 8 bases that match TRBD1. Looked up from germline, CDR1 is SGHAT and CDR2 is FQNNGV. Losses at the gene ends were 4 bases for V and 9 bases for J; bases not matched to a gene: 8. The CDR3 loop spans 14 amino acids. CDR3 DNA: TGTGCCAGCAGCTCAGGACAGGGAACGAGTGAGCAGTTCTTC. This sequence encodes CASSSGQGTSEQFF. The variable domain in full, completed from reference TRBV11-2 and TRBJ2-1, reads EAGVAQSPRYKIIEKRQSVAFWCNPISGHATLYWYQQILGQGPKLLIQFQNNGVVDDSQLPKDRFSAERLKGVDSTLKIQPAKLEDSAVYLCASSSGQGTSEQFFGPGTRLTVL.

The V gene is TRBV6-5, the J gene TRBJ1-6; a weak D match, TRBD1 (5 bases). The CDR3 runs to 14 residues. The V and J ends lost 5 bases and 7 bases respectively, with 12 bases between them. The germline gives CDR1 MNHEY, CDR2 SVGAGI. The CDR3 DNA is TGTGCCAGCAGTCTAGAGGGGAGGAATTCACCCCTCCACTTT. Residues: CASSLEGRNSPLHF.

This clone was recorded once. The rearrangement links TRBV9 to TRBJ2-3; weak D call: TRBD1 (5 bases). CDR3 length equals 16 residues. Germline loops: CDR1 SGDLS, CDR2 YYNGEE. V was pared by 0 bases and J by 2 bases, with 13 bases between. The CDR3 DNA reads TGTGCCAGCAGCGTAGGAAGGGGTCCCTCCACAGATACGCAGTATTTT. Translating gives CASSVGRGPSTDTQYF.

This chain uses TRBV7-9 with TRBJ2-3, with 15 nucleotides matching TRBD2. Losses at the gene ends were 5 bases for V and 3 bases for J; bases not matched to a gene: 3. The CDR3 runs to 16 residues. Germline V CDR1 and CDR2: SEHNR, FQNEAQ (reference sequence). CDR3 region: CASSGGLAGGTDTQYF. In nucleotides, the CDR3 is TGTGCCAGCAGCGGAGGACTAGCGGGGGGGACAGATACGCAGTATTTT.

The rearrangement links TRBV7-9 to TRBJ1-1; no clear D gene. CDR1 is SEHNR and CDR2 is FQNEAQ in the germline V gene (reference sequence). The CDR3 has 13 amino acids. V lost 6 bases and J 8 bases, leaving 16 bases between the germline ends. CDR3 sequence: CASRPDGEGEAFF. The CDR3 DNA is TGTGCCAGCAGACCTGACGGGGAAGGCGAAGCTTTCTTT.

The chain recombines TRBV9 with TRBJ2-5; tentatively, D is TRBD2 (5 bases). The length of the CDR3 is 15 residues. Trimming took 0 bases from V and 4 from J, leaving 13 bases between them. The germline CDR1 and CDR2 sequences are SGDLS and YYNGEE. The CDR3 sequence is CASSVEASHRETQYF. The DNA for the CDR3 is TGTGCCAGCAGCGTAGAGGCTAGCCATCGAGAGACCCAGTACTTC.

V gene TRBV6-6 combines with J gene TRBJ2-7; 8 bases line up with TRBD1. Per the germline V gene, CDR1 is MNHNY and CDR2 is SVGAGI (reference sequence). The V segment lost 5 bases and the J segment 5 bases; nucleotides outside the gene matches: 14. CDR3 length: 16 amino acids. CDR3 residues: CASSPNLAGGGHEQYF. CDR3 coding DNA: TGTGCCAGCAGTCCTAACTTAGCAGGGGGCGGACACGAGCAGTACTTC.

The chain is built from TRBV5-1 and TRBJ1-5, with 7 bases fitting TRBD1. Trimming cost V 0 bases and J 0 bases; bases outside gene matches: 9. The CDR3 sequence is 18 residues long. CDR1 SGHRS and CDR2 YFSETQ come from the germline V gene. The CDR3 bases are TGCGCCAGCAGCTTGGGACCCCGGGACAGAAATAGCAATCAGCCCCAGCATTTT. As protein: CASSLGPRDRNSNQPQHF.

This chain's CDR3 is CASSLWGLERNIQYF. The CDR3, as DNA: TGTGCCAGCAGCCTCTGGGGACTAGAAAGGAACATTCAGTACTTC. The chain couples TRBV14 to TRBJ2-4; 8 bases line up with TRBD2. CDR3 length equals 15 residues. Unmatched junction bases numbered 9, after V lost 4 bases and J lost 7 bases. Germline values: CDR1 SGHDN, CDR2 FVKESK.